This T cell receptor beta chain was observed in a study of graft-versus-host responses after intestinal transplantation. Details on this clone: Its cognate antigen is unknown.

The study, taken as a whole, reports: Recipient marrow showed GvH clones, some seen first in ileum or blood.

The protocol was immunoSEQ multiplex PCR, while the TCRdb copy is restricted to in-frame clones and leaves out a portion. The sample shows some 97,000 clones, roughly 87% of them seen only once. This clonotype was obtained from a human donor who was the organ donor for an intestinal transplant. The sequencing here drew on unstimulated CD4+ T cells sorted from spleen or lymph node cells, taken before transplant.

CDR3 protein: CASSQEVRKHYGYTF. CDR3 DNA sequence: TGCGCCAGCAGCCAAGAAGTAAGAAAACACTATGGCTACACCTTC. The J gene is TRBJ1-2, the V gene TRBV4-1; no clear D. This CDR3 comprises 15 residues. In germline, CDR1 is MGHRA, CDR2 YSYEKL. Trimming removed 0 bases at V and 3 bases at J, with 11 bases between.